These 27 T cell receptor beta chains were sequenced from one sample in a study of T cell repertoires in cytomegalovirus infection. Via MiXCR, TCRdb re-called the reads, giving one row per CDR3 protein. Here the sample spans about 740,000 distinct CDR3 sequences, less than 40% being singletons. Material: PBMCs. Receptor source: a human donor in good health (CMV status not recorded). Some clones in this sample may be carry-over from other donors' samples.

This clonotype was recorded at least ten times. The chain is built from TRBV7-9 and TRBJ2-5, with 10 bases that match TRBD2. The V gene's germline CDR1 is SEHNR and CDR2 FQNEAQ (reference sequence). This CDR3 region has 15 residues. After removal of 5 bases from V and 4 bases from J, the junction contained 7 bases not matched to a gene. The CDR3 reads CASSPASGGGETQYF. The DNA for the CDR3 is TGTGCCAGCAGCCCGGCTAGCGGGGGAGGAGAGACCCAGTACTTC.

The V gene is TRBV12-3 or TRBV12-4, the J gene TRBJ1-5; 9 bases fit TRBD1. This CDR3 comprises 15 residues. V gave up 2 bases and J gave up 7 bases; unmatched junction bases: 6. Here the CDR3 reads CASSLRGQGGQPQHF. In nucleotides, the CDR3 is TGTGCCAGCAGTTTACGGGGACAGGGAGGGCAGCCCCAGCATTTT.

The chain carries TRBV6-2 or TRBV6-3 and TRBJ2-3; D not resolved. Germline V gene lookup returns CDR1 MNHEY and CDR2 SVGEGT. This CDR3 region has 13 residues. V lost 3 bases and J 4 bases, leaving 8 bases between the germline ends. The CDR3 DNA is TGTGCCAGCAGTTATCGGCTGGCAGATACGCAGTATTTT. It codes for CASSYRLADTQYF.

To note about this clonotype: One end of the junction does not line up with germline, which may come from a read error. This sequence joins TRBV7-2 and TRBJ2-3; D ambiguous. Germline V gene data show CDR1 as SGHTA and CDR2 as FQGNSA. The CDR3 is 17 amino acids. CDR3 amino acids: CARSLDDGWPATDKQYF. The CDR3 DNA sequence: TGTGCCAGAAGCTTAGACGACGGTTGGCCTGCAACAGATAAGCAGTATTTT.

This chain uses TRBV10-3 with TRBJ1-5; D gene ambiguous. Germline V gives CDR1 ENHRY, CDR2 SYGVKD. This CDR3 comprises 14 residues. The V and J ends lost 3 bases and 5 bases respectively, with 11 bases between them. The CDR3 here is CAISDRARDQPQHF. The DNA of the CDR3 is TGTGCCATCAGTGATAGGGCACGGGATCAGCCCCAGCATTTT.

A few counts support this clonotype. Germline is not matched at one junction end, which may reflect a read error. The CDR3 is CSSSEQGRDTEAFF. The CDR3 nucleotides are TGTTCCAGCAGCGAACAGGGACGGGACACTGAAGCTTTCTTT. The V and J genes are TRBV7-8 and TRBJ1-1, with TRBD1 as a possible D gene (6 bases). This CDR3 spans 14 amino acids. CDR1 SGHVS and CDR2 FQNEAQ come from the germline V gene. The full variable domain, its missing parts supplied by reference TRBV7-8 and TRBJ1-1, is GAGVSQSPRYKVAKRGQDVALRCDPISGHVSLFWYQQALGQGPEFLTYFQNEAQLDKSGLPSDRFFAERPEGSVSTLKIQRTQQEDSAVYLCSSSEQGRDTEAFFGQGTRLTVV.

V and J are TRBV30 and TRBJ1-1; D unclear. The CDR3 sequence is 13 residues long. Germline assignment: CDR1 GTSNPN and CDR2 SVGIG (reference sequence). V was cut by 0 bases and J by 3 bases, with 8 bases left in between. The CDR3 protein is CAWSVRVDTEAFF. The CDR3 nucleotides are TGTGCCTGGAGTGTTAGAGTGGACACTGAAGCTTTCTTT.

In the case of this clonotype: The germline gene is not matched at one end of the junction; a read error may be the cause. J is TRBJ1-5 and V is TRBV28; TRBD1 matches 7 bases. The CDR3 sequence is 17 residues long. Germline assignment: CDR1 MDHEN and CDR2 SYDVKM. CDR3 nucleotides: TGTGCCAGCAGTTTAGGTAACGGGACAGTGAGCAATCATCCCCAGCATTTT. Translated: CASSLGNGTVSNHPQHF.

The genes are TRBV28 and TRBJ1-5; D is unclear. Germline V CDR1 and CDR2: MDHEN, SYDVKM. Trimming removed 1 base at V and 0 bases at J, with 10 bases between. The CDR3 extends over 16 amino acids. CDR3 loop: CASSLFRQNSNQPQHF. DNA of the CDR3: TGTGCCAGCAGTTTATTTCGGCAGAATAGCAATCAGCCCCAGCATTTT.

On this clonotype: This likely comes from a read error, as the CDR3 has no conserved phenylalanine or tryptophan at its end. It is unclear where the CDR3 begins or ends on the DNA, so no DNA is shown, and the CDR3 is as TCRdb lists it. This chain links TRBV19 with TRBJ2-1; whether TRBD2, the table's D call, matches the DNA was not checked. Looked up from germline, CDR1 is LNHDA and CDR2 is SQIVND (reference sequence). 15 amino acids form the CDR3, both terminal residues included. CDR3 protein: CASSGGGISYNEQLL.

To note about this clonotype: The conserved phenylalanine or tryptophan normally closing the CDR3 is absent here, so this likely arose from a read error. The chain uses TRBV28 and TRBJ2-5, with D maybe TRBD2 (6 bases). From germline, CDR1 is MDHEN and CDR2 SYDVKM. The ends were cut back, 5 bases at V and 5 bases at J, with 18 bases in the middle. The CDR3 runs 15 residues. CDR3 in DNA: TGTGCCAGCAGTCTCACCAGGGTGGGGAGGGAGACCCAGTACGTC. Residues: CASSLTRVGRETQYV.

This clonotype showed up just a few times. The chain carries TRBV4-1 and TRBJ1-1, with 9 bases aligning to TRBD1. From germline, CDR1 is MGHRA and CDR2 YSYEKL. V dropped 3 bases and J dropped 2; count of bases not matched to a gene: 4. The CDR3 spans 15 residues. For the CDR3, the DNA is TGCGCCAGCAGCCAGATGGGACAGGGAAACACTGAAGCTTTCTTT. This codes for CASSQMGQGNTEAFF.

This chain links TRBV20-1 with TRBJ1-1, with D uncertain. This CDR3 contains 15 residues. V dropped 4 bases and J dropped 0 bases, with 15 bases sitting between them. CDR1 DFQATT and CDR2 SNEGSKA come from the germline V gene (reference sequence). The CDR3 sequence is CSATGRPLLNTEAFF. The CDR3 nucleotides are TGCAGTGCTACGGGCAGACCGCTTCTGAACACTGAAGCTTTCTTT.

This clonotype was picked up a small number of times. V is TRBV2 and J is TRBJ2-5; 8 nucleotides align to TRBD1. The CDR3 loop spans 15 amino acids. Trimming took 4 bases from V and 4 from J; bases not matched to a gene: 8. From germline, CDR1 is SNHLY and CDR2 FYNNEI. For the CDR3, the DNA is TGTGCCAGCAGTGTCACAACAGGGGGTAGAGAGACCCAGTACTTC. Translating it yields CASSVTTGGRETQYF. The full variable domain, with the rest looked up from reference TRBV2 and TRBJ2-5, is EPEVTQTPSHQVTQMGQEVILRCVPISNHLYFYWYRQILGQKVEFLVSFYNNEISEKSEIFDDQFSVERPDGSNFTLKIRSTKLEDSAMYFCASSVTTGGRETQYFGPGTRLLVL.

This clonotype was seen only a few times. The CDR3 sequence: CASSIIRGPSHTEAFF. In nucleotides, the CDR3 is TGTGCCAGTAGTATCATCAGGGGGCCTAGTCACACTGAAGCTTTCTTT. This sequence joins TRBV19 and TRBJ1-1, with TRBD1 matching over 8 bases. The CDR3 runs to 16 residues. CDR1 is LNHDA and CDR2 is SQIVND in the germline V gene (reference sequence). V dropped 3 bases and J dropped 3; count of bases not matched to a gene: 9.

This clonotype occurred once. The chain employs TRBV5-1 and TRBJ2-2; D may be TRBD1 (6 bases). The V gene lost 6 bases and the J gene lost 0 bases, with 12 bases spanning the gap. The CDR3 has 15 residues. The germline CDR1 and CDR2 sequences are SGHRS and YFSETQ. The CDR3 coding sequence is TGCGCCAGCACAATGACAGGCGCGAACACCGGGGAGCTGTTTTTT. Translation gives CASTMTGANTGELFF.

The V gene is TRBV19, the J gene TRBJ1-5; D is possibly TRBD1 (5 bases). The CDR3 loop spans 15 amino acids. The V gene's germline CDR1 is LNHDA and CDR2 SQIVND (reference sequence). The V end lost 6 bases, the J end lost 5 bases, and 17 bases lay between the germline ends. The CDR3 reads CASSHEGVRDQPQHF. The CDR3 coding sequence is TGTGCCAGTAGCCACGAAGGGGTGCGGGATCAGCCCCAGCATTTT.

This clonotype was picked up many times. The gene calls are TRBV7-2 and TRBJ1-1; D remains unclear. V lost 5 bases, J lost 8 bases, and 12 bases lay in between. The length of the CDR3 is 12 residues. CDR1 and CDR2 (germline): SGHTA, FQGNSA. The CDR3 sequence is CASSPMKGEAFF. In nucleotides, the CDR3 is TGTGCCAGCAGCCCAATGAAGGGAGAAGCTTTCTTT.

This chain connects TRBV7-9 to TRBJ1-1, with D possibly being TRBD1 (6 bases). The germline gives CDR1 SEHNR, CDR2 FQNEAQ (reference sequence). The germline V and J ends were trimmed by 1 base and 2 bases, with 14 bases remaining between them. The CDR3 loop spans 16 amino acids. CDR3 coding DNA: TGTGCCAGCAGCTTAGAACCGGACAGTAAAAACACTGAAGCTTTCTTT. This gives the protein CASSLEPDSKNTEAFF.

This clonotype was counted many times. The chain combines TRBV7-4 with TRBJ2-7; D gene ambiguous. The ends were cut back, 4 bases at V and 2 bases at J, with 12 bases in the middle. From germline, CDR1 is SGHVT and CDR2 SQSDAQ. The CDR3 is made up of 14 amino acids. DNA of the CDR3: TGTGCCAGCAGCTCCGCCGGGCCAACCTACGAGCAGTACTTC. This encodes CASSSAGPTYEQYF.

The chain recombines TRBV7-3 with TRBJ2-1; either TRBD1 or TRBD2 may supply D (6 bases each). In germline, CDR1 is SGHTA, CDR2 FQGTGA. V was cut by 2 bases and J by 1 base, with 9 bases left in between. The CDR3 is made up of 15 amino acids. CDR3 sequence: CASSLAGQSYNEQFF. For the CDR3, the DNA is TGTGCCAGCAGCTTAGCGGGACAATCCTACAATGAGCAGTTCTTC.

The chain links TRBV6-1 to TRBJ2-6; 9 positions agree with TRBD1. V lost 2 bases and J lost 0; bases outside the gene matches: 11. Germline V CDR1 and CDR2: MNHNS, SASEGT. CDR3 size: 20 residues. The CDR3: CASSEWGVGTGFSGANVLTF. DNA for the CDR3: TGTGCCAGCAGTGAATGGGGGGTAGGGACAGGGTTCTCTGGGGCCAACGTCCTGACTTTC.

The chain carries TRBV19 and TRBJ1-3; a possible D gene is TRBD1 (5 bases). Germline V gives CDR1 LNHDA, CDR2 SQIVND (reference sequence). The CDR3 is 15 residues long. Trimming removed 5 bases from V and 0 bases from J, with 11 bases in between. CDR3 nucleotides: TGTGCCAGTAGTGCGCAGGGCCGCTCTGGAAACACCATATATTTT. It encodes CASSAQGRSGNTIYF.

J is TRBJ1-6 and V is TRBV12-3 or TRBV12-4; D is perhaps TRBD1 (5 bases). The CDR3 has 16 residues. The V and J ends lost 1 base and 8 bases respectively, with 15 bases between them. As DNA, the CDR3 is TGTGCCAGCAGTTTAGGATCAGGGTGGTTCGATTCACCCCTCCACTTT. Translating gives CASSLGSGWFDSPLHF.

This rearrangement joins TRBV10-3 to TRBJ1-2; 8 bases are shared with TRBD1. Germline lookup yields CDR1 ENHRY and CDR2 SYGVKD. The V gene end was trimmed by 8 bases and the J gene end by 5 bases; junction bases not matched to a gene: 16. This CDR3 spans 16 amino acids. Here the CDR3 DNA reads TGTGCCATCCGACCCCGGCCCGGACAGGGCGGGTATGGCTACACCTTC. This codes for CAIRPRPGQGGYGYTF.

The chain links TRBV29-1 to TRBJ2-2; the D gene is possibly TRBD2 (5 bases). This CDR3 has 12 residues. Per the germline V gene, CDR1 is SQVTM and CDR2 is ANQGSEA. V dropped 4 bases and J dropped 6 bases, with 9 bases sitting between them. CDR3 coding DNA: TGCAGCGTTGTTGGGAGCGCCGGGGAGCTGTTTTTT. It translates to CSVVGSAGELFF.

The J gene is TRBJ1-3, the V gene TRBV10-3; possibly TRBD1 for D (6 bases). Germline loops: CDR1 ENHRY, CDR2 SYGVKD. CDR3 length equals 14 residues. Trimming left V 10 bases short and J 4 bases short, with 17 bases between. The CDR3 sequence is CATGTRGSGNTIYF. In nucleotides, the CDR3 is TGTGCCACGGGGACAAGGGGCTCAGGAAACACCATATATTTT.